The sequence of this TCR beta chain was determined in a study of blood T cell repertoires in COVID-19. Whole-study context: Acute-phase and convalescent COVID-19 samples originated in the United States, Italy and Spain. PBMCs, B-cell-depleted T cells, or T cells provided the cDNA or gDNA that made up the material.

V was pared by 3 bases and J by 1 base, with 6 bases between. This CDR3 has 13 amino acids. Seattle patients were enrolled during active infection and followed longitudinally. This clone was observed once. This sample includes further DNA sequences coding for the same CDR3. Original methodology: From reference gene primer amplification, estimates of nucleated cell counts were derived. Clones were sequenced by immunoSEQ multiplex PCR, and TCRdb holds only the in-frame ones, with some missing. Clone size and the V and J calls come from that table; the DNA yielded D and trimming. The sample carries hundreds of thousands of clones, about 91% recorded once.

Material for sequencing was peripheral blood. The chain employs TRBV12-3 or TRBV12-4 and TRBJ1-1, with D hard to call. This clonotype was sampled from a man between 18 and 29 years old with COVID-19, enrolled during active disease. CDR3 in amino acids: CASSLSGNTEAFF. DNA for the CDR3: TGTGCCAGCAGTTTGTCAGGGAACACTGAAGCTTTCTTT.